These 15 T cell receptor beta chains came from one sample sequenced in a study of blood T cell repertoires in COVID-19. The table came from immunoSEQ multiplex PCR; TCRdb's copy has only in-frame clones and leaves some out. Of about 76,000 clones in the sample, 75% to 90% were seen once. The sample comprised peripheral blood. The receptors originated from a human donor in a cohort sampled during active COVID-19.

The CDR3 protein is CASIQDRVQGNTIYF. CDR3 DNA sequence: TGTGCCAGTATCCAGGACAGGGTACAAGGAAACACCATATATTTT. The chain joins TRBV19 to TRBJ1-3; 8 bases are a match to TRBD1. V lost 7 bases to trimming and J lost 4 bases; unmatched junction nucleotides: 9. Germline V lookup: CDR1 LNHDA, CDR2 SQIVND (reference sequence). CDR3 length: 15 amino acids.

The chain joins TRBV7-3 to TRBJ2-5, with TRBD2 matching over 13 bases. This CDR3 has 16 residues. The V gene's germline CDR1 is SGHTA and CDR2 FQGTGA. V was clipped by 5 bases and J by 5 bases; unmatched bases: 8. CDR3 sequence reads: CASSRTSGRAGETQYF. Here the CDR3 DNA reads TGTGCCAGCAGCCGCACTAGCGGGAGGGCTGGGGAGACCCAGTACTTC.

The chain employs TRBV5-1 and TRBJ2-3; D is unclear. Trimming cost V 2 bases and J 1 base, with 11 bases left between them. Per germline, CDR1 SGHRS and CDR2 YFSETQ. The CDR3 sequence is 15 residues long. As DNA, the CDR3 is TGCGCCAGCAGCTTATATACTCCCCGCACAGATACGCAGTATTTT. It encodes CASSLYTPRTDTQYF.

This clone came up a few times. This chain uses TRBV5-1 with TRBJ2-1, with TRBD2 matching 10 bases. From germline, CDR1 is SGHRS and CDR2 YFSETQ. The CDR3 is 17 amino acids. The junction had 6 bases not matched to a gene; V was cut back by 3 bases and J by 0 bases. DNA for the CDR3: TGCGCCAGCAGCTATGGACTAGCGGCAGGCTCCTACAATGAGCAGTTCTTC. This translates into CASSYGLAAGSYNEQFF.

This rearrangement joins TRBV30 to TRBJ1-4, with TRBD1 identical over 7 bases. From germline, CDR1 is GTSNPN and CDR2 SVGIG (reference sequence). J was trimmed by 9 bases and V by 4 bases; bases with no gene match: 8. The CDR3 is 13 amino acids. DNA for the CDR3: TGTGCCTGGAAAGGACAGGCGGGGCAAAAACTGTTTTTT. Translated, it gives CAWKGQAGQKLFF.

This clone was seen only once. The V and J genes are TRBV7-9 and TRBJ2-1; possibly TRBD2 for D (7 bases). This CDR3 comprises 15 residues. V lost 2 bases, J lost 6 bases, and 14 bases lay in between. Germline V gene lookup returns CDR1 SEHNR and CDR2 FQNEAQ (reference sequence). The CDR3 coding sequence is TGTGCCAGCAGCTTAAGGGGGGGAACTGCCAATGAGCAGTTCTTC. The encoded protein is CASSLRGGTANEQFF.

The rearrangement uses TRBV28 and TRBJ1-5; 7 bases are shared with TRBD1. The CDR3 is 15 residues long. CDR1 and CDR2 (germline): MDHEN, SYDVKM. In DNA, the CDR3 is TGTGCGACGGGACAGCGACTACAATCCAATCAGCCCCAGCATTTT. Protein: CATGQRLQSNQPQHF.

V and J are TRBV5-1 and TRBJ2-3, with 9 bases matching TRBD1. This CDR3 region has 16 residues. Unmatched junction bases numbered 11, after V lost 4 bases and J lost 5 bases. From germline, CDR1 is SGHRS and CDR2 YFSETQ. The CDR3 loop is CASSATPGQGRDTQYF. In nucleotides, the CDR3 is TGCGCCAGCAGCGCAACACCGGGACAGGGAAGAGATACGCAGTATTTT.

The CDR3 DNA sequence: TGTGCCAGCAGCGGGCGGGACAGGCAAGAGACCCAGTACTTC. Its protein is CASSGRDRQETQYF. The rearrangement links TRBV5-4 to TRBJ2-5, with 8 positions matching TRBD1. The germline V gene encodes CDR1 SGHNT and CDR2 YYREEE (reference sequence). The trim removed 4 bases at V and 2 bases at J, leaving 4 bases unmatched. This CDR3 has 14 amino acids.

The chain couples TRBV15 to TRBJ1-5; TRBD1 might be the D (6 bases). The CDR3 has 18 amino acids. V was clipped by 4 bases and J by 3 bases, with 22 bases between them. Germline loops: CDR1 LNHNV, CDR2 YYDKDF (reference sequence). CDR3 in amino acids: CATSIRAGDRSYNQPQHF. As DNA, the CDR3 is TGTGCCACCAGCATTCGAGCCGGAGACAGGTCCTACAATCAGCCCCAGCATTTT.

The gene calls are TRBV3-1 (or the pseudogene TRBV3-2) and TRBJ2-1; no reliable D call. V lost 2 bases to trimming and J lost 9 bases, with 5 bases between them. This CDR3 has 11 amino acids. Germline CDR1 and CDR2: LGHDT and YNNKEL (reference sequence). This CDR3 is CASSQLVEQFF. The CDR3 DNA reads as TGTGCCAGCAGCCAACTCGTTGAGCAGTTCTTC.

In its sample, this clone was seen once. V usage is TRBV19 and J usage is TRBJ2-6; D may be TRBD1 (7 bases). Trimming pared 5 bases from V and 2 bases from J, leaving 16 bases between. The CDR3 loop spans 17 amino acids. CDR1 LNHDA and CDR2 SQIVND come from the germline V gene (reference sequence). The CDR3 region is CASSSGDGTAGANVLTF. DNA of the CDR3: TGTGCCAGTAGTTCGGGGGACGGGACAGCTGGGGCCAACGTCCTGACTTTC.

The chain is built from TRBV12-3 or TRBV12-4 and TRBJ1-1; weak D call: TRBD1 (6 bases). The CDR3 totals 13 residues. V was trimmed by 7 bases and J by 0 bases, leaving 9 bases between them. CDR3 DNA: TGTGCCAGCACCGGACAGTTGAACACTGAAGCTTTCTTT. It encodes CASTGQLNTEAFF.

This clone was seen only a few times. The V gene is TRBV20-1, the J gene TRBJ2-5; D ambiguous. Trimming removed 3 bases at V and 5 bases at J, with 10 bases between. CDR1 is DFQATT and CDR2 is SNEGSKA in the germline V gene (reference sequence). The CDR3 covers 12 residues. The CDR3 DNA reads TGCAGTGCTAGTTCGGGTTTGGAGACCCAGTACTTC. Translated, it gives CSASSGLETQYF.

The gene calls are TRBV21-1 and TRBJ1-5; the D segment call TRBD1 is taken from the table without a DNA check. TRBV21-1 represents a pseudogene. The CDR3 consists of 17 residues. For the CDR3, the DNA is TGTGCCAGCAGCGCGTTACAGGGGGCGTGGGGCAATCAGCCCCAGCATTTT. This codes for CASSALQGAWGNQPQHF.